Sequencing of this T cell receptor beta chain was carried out in a study of OX40 agonist ivuxolimab in advanced cancers. Study at large: Previous treatment with anti-PD-1, anti-PD-L1 or anti-CTLA-4 therapy was allowed; under 50% had received some. The study's findings and limits: Certain nonresponding patients likewise had low normalized T-cell clonal expansion. The authors did not determine the antigen specificity of the expanded peripheral T cells.

Sequencing used immunoSEQ multiplex PCR; TCRdb keeps in-frame clones, though not all of them. Found here are under 80,000 clones, about 92% of them singletons; the top ten hold roughly 10%. With regard to this clone: Its cognate antigen is unknown. Distinct nucleotide sequences in the sample also encode this CDR3.

The CDR3 has 13 amino acids. Per the germline V gene, CDR1 is MNHEY and CDR2 is SVGAGI. V lost 5 bases to trimming and J lost 1 base, with 6 bases between them. The source material was CD4+ or CD8+ T cells sorted from blood, sampled in a trial of the OX40 agonist ivuxolimab. The J gene is TRBJ2-1, the V gene TRBV6-5; D might be TRBD2 (5 bases). This TCR derives from an adult with an advanced solid tumor such as melanoma, head and neck, liver or kidney cancer. CDR3 sequence reads: CASSTGSYNEQFF. The CDR3 DNA follows: TGTGCCAGCAGTACGGGATCCTACAATGAGCAGTTCTTC.